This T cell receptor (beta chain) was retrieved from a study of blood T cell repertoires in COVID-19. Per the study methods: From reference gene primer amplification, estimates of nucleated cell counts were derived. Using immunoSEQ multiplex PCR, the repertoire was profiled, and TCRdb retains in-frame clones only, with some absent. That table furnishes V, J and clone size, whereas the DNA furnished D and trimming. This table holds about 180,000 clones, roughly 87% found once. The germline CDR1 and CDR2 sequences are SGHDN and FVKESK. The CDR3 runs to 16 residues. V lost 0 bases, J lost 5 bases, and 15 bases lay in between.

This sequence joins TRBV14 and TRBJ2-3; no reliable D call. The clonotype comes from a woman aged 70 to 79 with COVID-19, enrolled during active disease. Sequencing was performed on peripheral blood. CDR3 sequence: CASSQDRLRSLDTQYF. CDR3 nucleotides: TGTGCCAGCAGCCAAGATCGACTGCGGAGTCTAGATACGCAGTATTTT.